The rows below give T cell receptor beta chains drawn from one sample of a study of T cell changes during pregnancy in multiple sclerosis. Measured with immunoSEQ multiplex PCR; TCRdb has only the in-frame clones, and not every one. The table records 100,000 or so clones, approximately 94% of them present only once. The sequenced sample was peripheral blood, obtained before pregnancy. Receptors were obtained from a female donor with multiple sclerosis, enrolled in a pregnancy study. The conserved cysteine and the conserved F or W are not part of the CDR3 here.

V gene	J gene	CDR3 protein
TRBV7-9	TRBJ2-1	ASSLTGTGGFNEQF
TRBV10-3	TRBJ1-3	AISEPPGQGGNTIY
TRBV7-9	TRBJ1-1	ASSAGGAGYTEAF
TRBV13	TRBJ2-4	ASSDRGRNIQY
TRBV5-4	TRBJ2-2	ASSFGGDTGELF
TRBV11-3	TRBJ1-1	ASSLDWYSEAF
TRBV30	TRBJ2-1	AWRLRSGLRDTNEQF
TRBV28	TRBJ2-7	ASSSPGLEDHEQY
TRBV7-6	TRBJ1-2	ASSSADRGYGYT
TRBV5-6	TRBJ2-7	ASSLPDQRGHEQY
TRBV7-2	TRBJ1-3	ASSARDRAENTIY
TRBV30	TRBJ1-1	AWDRGNTEAF
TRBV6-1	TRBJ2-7	ASSEWLGTGSYEQY
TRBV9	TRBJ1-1	ASSVGQGGENTEAF
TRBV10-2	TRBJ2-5	ASRPQVKETQY
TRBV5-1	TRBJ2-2	ASSLTTGTGELF
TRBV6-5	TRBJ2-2	ASSLSQNTGELF
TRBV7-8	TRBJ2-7	ASSTRDKFYEQY
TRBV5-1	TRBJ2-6	ASSLVVGSGANVLT
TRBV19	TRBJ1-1	ASTQKGAGDSPEAF
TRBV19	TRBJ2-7	ASSISSSSREQY
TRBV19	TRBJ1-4	ATGTANEKLF
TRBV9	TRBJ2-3	ASNARGASTDTQY
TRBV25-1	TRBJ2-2	ASSGLAGGELF
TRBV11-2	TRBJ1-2	ASSLDQRSYT
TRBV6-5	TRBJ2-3	ASSLRQVVDTQY
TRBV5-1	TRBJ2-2	ASSLEATSVSTGELF
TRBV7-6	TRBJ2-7	ASSFSGRNDYEQY
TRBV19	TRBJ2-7	ASKTGSSYEQY
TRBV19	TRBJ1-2	ASSQTSRGGYT
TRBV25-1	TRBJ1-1	ASSLWGQGATEAF
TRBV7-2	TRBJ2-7	ASSLFGQTNHEQY
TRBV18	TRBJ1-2	ASSSTGEYGYT
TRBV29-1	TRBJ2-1	SAESGPWQF
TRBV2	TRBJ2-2	ASSEGGLNTGELF
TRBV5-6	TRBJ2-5	ASSAGTKFQETQY
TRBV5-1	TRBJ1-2	ASSSPTGGGGYT
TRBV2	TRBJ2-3	ASSESPTSGRGADTQY
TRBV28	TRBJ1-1	ASSLSGDTEAF
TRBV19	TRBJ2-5	ASSRAGGAETQY
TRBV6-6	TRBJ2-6	ASKEVAGANVLT
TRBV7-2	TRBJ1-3	ASSLSGGNTIY
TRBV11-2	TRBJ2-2	ASSHYPGYEDTGELF
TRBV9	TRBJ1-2	ASSVGLGTGHGYT
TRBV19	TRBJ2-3	ASSEASGSTDTQY
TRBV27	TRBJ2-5	ASSPLGGVETQY
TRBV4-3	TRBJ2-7	ASSQDSTGYEQY
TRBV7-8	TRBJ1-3	ASSFFGGASGNTIY
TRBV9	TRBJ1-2	ASSVGDRGRINYGYT
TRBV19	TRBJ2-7	ASSPALGRSEQY
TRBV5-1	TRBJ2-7	ASSRDQGAYEQY
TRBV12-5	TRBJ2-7	ASGLVRGRAGAVVHEQY
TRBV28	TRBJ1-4	ASRLAGAGSNEKLF